The next 21 T cell receptor beta chains were all read from a single sample in a study of PD-L1 blockade in urothelial cancer. Measured with immunoSEQ multiplex PCR; TCRdb has only the in-frame clones, and not every one. The sample shows 50,000 or so clones, approximately 77% of them seen only once. The time point here: pretreatment peripheral blood. The sample here was PBMCs, taken around atezolizumab (anti-PD-L1) treatment. These receptors were obtained from a man between 65 and 79 years old with urothelial cancer.

The rearrangement links TRBV19 to TRBJ2-6, with a tentative D call TRBD1 (5 bases). V was pared by 3 bases and J by 4 bases, with 13 bases between. The CDR3 is made up of 16 amino acids. In germline, CDR1 is LNHDA, CDR2 SQIVND (reference sequence). The CDR3 protein is CASSIDRTPGANVLTF. CDR3 nucleotides: TGTGCCAGTAGTATCGACAGAACCCCCGGGGCCAACGTCCTGACTTTC.

The gene calls are TRBV7-2 and TRBJ1-1, with TRBD1 as a possible D gene (5 bases). Germline V gives CDR1 SGHTA, CDR2 FQGNSA. CDR3 length: 13 residues. Trimming left V 5 bases short and J 5 bases short, with 12 bases between. This chain's CDR3 is CASSNYGGTEAFF. The DNA for the CDR3 is TGTGCCAGCAGCAACTATGGGGGGACTGAAGCTTTCTTT.

The CDR3 is CASSSRTGKYTDTQYF. DNA for the CDR3: TGTGCCAGCAGCTCCCGGACAGGGAAGTACACAGATACGCAGTATTTT. This chain uses TRBV7-2 with TRBJ2-3; 8 nucleotides align to TRBD1. This CDR3 is built from 16 residues. The germline gives CDR1 SGHTA, CDR2 FQGNSA. V shed 4 bases and J 2 bases; nucleotides not matched to a gene: 8.

This sequence joins TRBV5-1 and TRBJ2-1, with 9 nucleotides matching TRBD1. V gave up 1 base and J gave up 3 bases; unmatched junction bases: 11. Germline loops: CDR1 SGHRS, CDR2 YFSETQ. The length of the CDR3 is 18 residues. CDR3: CASSLTGGAVTGYNEQFF. CDR3 DNA: TGCGCCAGCAGCTTGACAGGGGGCGCTGTTACGGGCTACAATGAGCAGTTCTTC.

The rearrangement joins TRBV6-9 to TRBJ2-1; 7 bases align to TRBD2. There are 16 residues in the CDR3. V was pared by 0 bases and J by 7 bases, with 9 bases of the junction left unmatched. Germline values: CDR1 MNHGY, CDR2 SVAAGI. The DNA for the CDR3 is TGTGCCAGCAGTTATTCAGAGACTAGCATCTGGAATGAGCAGTTCTTC. This sequence encodes CASSYSETSIWNEQFF.

The chain uses TRBV19 and TRBJ2-1; D call uncertain. The V gene's germline CDR1 is LNHDA and CDR2 SQIVND (reference sequence). CDR3 length: 14 residues. V was shortened by 2 bases and J by 5 bases, with 10 bases between the two germline ends. DNA for the CDR3: TGTGCCAGTAGTATAATTGGCAGAAACAATGAGCAGTTCTTC. This encodes CASSIIGRNNEQFF.

V and J are TRBV21-1 and TRBJ1-5; the table's TRBD1 call for D was not verified on the DNA. TRBV21-1 is a pseudogene segment. CDR3 length equals 18 residues. CDR3 protein: CASSKEGRVGYSNQPQHF. CDR3 nucleotide sequence: TGTGCCAGCAGCAAAGAAGGCAGGGTGGGGTATAGCAATCAGCCCCAGCATTTT.

The chain recombines TRBV5-4 with TRBJ2-1; TRBD2 matches at 8 bases. The CDR3 contains 16 residues. Per germline, CDR1 SGHNT and CDR2 YYREEE (reference sequence). V dropped 0 bases and J dropped 1; count of bases not matched to a gene: 3. CDR3 protein: CASSLERELSYNEQFF. CDR3 in DNA: TGTGCCAGCAGCTTGGAGCGGGAGCTTTCCTACAATGAGCAGTTCTTC. Drawing the rest from reference TRBV5-4 and TRBJ2-1, the complete variable domain is ETGVTQSPTHLIKTRGQQVTLRCSSQSGHNTVSWYQQALGQGPQFIFQYYREEENGRGNFPPRFSGLQFPNYSSELNVNALELDDSALYLCASSLERELSYNEQFFGPGTRLTVL.

For the CDR3, the DNA is TGCGCCAGCAGCTTGGACGGGTACGAGCAGTACTTC. Protein: CASSLDGYEQYF. This chain uses TRBV5-1 with TRBJ2-7; D is uncertain. Germline assignment: CDR1 SGHRS and CDR2 YFSETQ. Trimming took off 0 bases at V and 4 bases at J, with 5 bases between the two ends. This CDR3 has 12 amino acids.

V usage is TRBV19 and J usage is TRBJ1-2; D is possibly TRBD1 (6 bases). CDR1 and CDR2 (germline): LNHDA, SQIVND (reference sequence). The CDR3 is made up of 14 amino acids. V was shortened by 3 bases and J by 0 bases, with 8 bases between the two germline ends. CDR3 protein: CASSIGQTNYGYTF. The CDR3 DNA reads as TGTGCCAGTAGTATTGGACAGACTAACTATGGCTACACCTTC.

With regard to this clone: The same CDR3 arises from other DNA sequences in this sample as well. This chain links TRBV6-1 with TRBJ2-3; 11 nucleotides agree with TRBD2. Trimming at V came to 2 bases and at J to 3 bases, leaving 1 base not matched to a gene. This CDR3 is built from 15 residues. Germline V lookup: CDR1 MNHNS, CDR2 SASEGT. CDR3 DNA sequence: TGTGCCAGCAGTGAAATAGCGGGGGGGACAGATACGCAGTATTTT. Translated: CASSEIAGGTDTQYF.

This sequence joins TRBV19 and TRBJ1-2; D is possibly TRBD1 (5 bases). CDR1 and CDR2 from the germline V gene are LNHDA and SQIVND (reference sequence). V lost 7 bases and J lost 7, with 16 bases in between. The length of the CDR3 is 13 residues. The DNA for the CDR3 is TGTGCCAGTAATCAGCGGGGGACTCCTGGCTACACCTTC. Amino acids: CASNQRGTPGYTF.

The chain is built from TRBV5-1 and TRBJ1-5, with 8 bases matching TRBD1. V was pared by 5 bases and J by 4 bases, with 5 bases of the junction left unmatched. The CDR3 spans 14 residues. Germline V gives CDR1 SGHRS, CDR2 YFSETQ. CDR3 nucleotide sequence: TGCGCCAGCAGGGCAGGGGGCCCTAATCAGCCCCAGCATTTT. Its protein product is CASRAGGPNQPQHF.

The V and J genes are TRBV12-5 and TRBJ2-3; 11 nucleotides align to TRBD2. The CDR3 loop spans 19 amino acids. Germline lookup yields CDR1 LGHNT and CDR2 FRNRAP. Trimming at V came to 1 base and at J to 0 bases, leaving 9 bases not matched to a gene. The chain's CDR3 is CASGLGIAGGTSSTDTQYF. The CDR3 coding sequence is TGTGCTAGTGGTTTGGGCATAGCGGGGGGGACTTCTAGCACAGATACGCAGTATTTT. The variable domain in full, with the rest retrieved from reference TRBV12-5 and TRBJ2-3, is DARVTQTPRHKVTEMGQEVTMRCQPILGHNTVFWYRQTMMQGLELLAYFRNRAPLDDSGMPKDRFSAEMPDATLATLKIQPSEPRDSAVYFCASGLGIAGGTSSTDTQYFGPGTRLTVL.

The chain links TRBV21-1 to TRBJ2-1; TRBD1, the table's D call, was not compared with the DNA. TRBV21-1 is a listed pseudogene. The CDR3 sequence is 19 residues long. CDR3 sequence: CASSPPAAGSETGGNEQFF. The CDR3 DNA is TGTGCCAGCAGCCCGCCGGCCGCGGGGTCGGAGACAGGGGGCAATGAGCAGTTCTTC.

This chain joins TRBV28 and TRBJ2-7, with D perhaps TRBD2 (5 bases). Germline V gene data show CDR1 as MDHEN and CDR2 as SYDVKM. V dropped 2 bases and J dropped 3 bases, with 20 bases sitting between them. There are 17 residues in the CDR3. CDR3 DNA sequence: TGTGCCAGCAGTTTAAAGAAGGTGGTGGGAGCGCGCTACGAGCAGTACTTC. This translates into CASSLKKVVGARYEQYF.

This chain uses TRBV4-2 with TRBJ2-3, with 9 bases lining up with TRBD1. This CDR3 has 17 amino acids. CDR1 and CDR2 (germline): LGHNA, YNFKEQ. V lost 0 bases, J lost 4 bases, and 8 bases stayed unmatched. The CDR3 reads CASSQEVTGGGSDTQYF. The CDR3 bases are TGTGCCAGCAGCCAAGAAGTGACAGGGGGAGGTTCAGATACGCAGTATTTT.

The rearrangement uses TRBV4-1 and TRBJ1-1; 9 bases line up with TRBD1. The CDR3 covers 15 residues. The J segment lost 0 bases and the V segment lost 6 bases, leaving 5 bases of the junction unmatched. CDR1 is MGHRA and CDR2 is YSYEKL in the germline V gene. In DNA form, the CDR3 reads TGCGCCAGCAGATTAACAGGGGGCATGAACACTGAAGCTTTCTTT. Translation: CASRLTGGMNTEAFF.

This clone was recorded many times. The V and J genes are TRBV5-1 and TRBJ2-1, with 7 positions matching TRBD2. This CDR3 has 16 amino acids. Germline-derived CDR1 and CDR2 are SGHRS and YFSETQ. J lost 4 bases, V lost 3 bases, and 10 bases had no gene match. As DNA, the CDR3 is TGCGCCAGCAGCTCGGGGGGTCCCACTAGGTACAATGAGCAGTTCTTC. This gives the protein CASSSGGPTRYNEQFF.

J is TRBJ2-1 and V is TRBV19; D may be TRBD2 (6 bases). CDR1 and CDR2 (germline): LNHDA, SQIVND (reference sequence). Trimming removed 5 bases from V and 8 bases from J, with 13 bases in between. The CDR3 loop spans 13 amino acids. The DNA for the CDR3 is TGTGCCAGTAGTGAGGGATGGGGGGATGAGCAGTTCTTC. Its translation is CASSEGWGDEQFF.

The chain recombines TRBV6-5 with TRBJ2-7, with 8 bases matching TRBD1. Per the germline V gene, CDR1 is MNHEY and CDR2 is SVGAGI. The CDR3 has 13 residues. Unmatched junction bases numbered 8, after V lost 6 bases and J lost 7 bases. The CDR3 sequence: CASRKTGAGEQYF. DNA for the CDR3: TGTGCCAGCAGAAAGACAGGGGCAGGAGAGCAGTACTTC.